What follows are 6 T cell receptor beta chains derived from one specimen sequenced in a study of identical twins. One entry per CDR3 protein, called by TCRdb with MiXCR from the 5' RACE reads. In the table there are hundreds of thousands of distinct CDR3 sequences, less than 8% of which are singletons. This sample also belongs to another study, concerning yellow fever vaccine responses in identical twins.

Sequencing input: memory (CD45RO+) T cells sorted from blood. Every receptor here comes from a woman under 30 in good health.

The V and J genes are TRBV3-1 and TRBJ1-2; the match to TRBD1 covers 7 bases. The length of the CDR3 is 14 residues. From germline, CDR1 is LGHDT and CDR2 YNNKEL (reference sequence). V trimming: 6 bases; J trimming: 3 bases; junction bases outside the gene matches: 7. The CDR3 DNA sequence: TGTGCCAGCAGTTTCTACAGGGGACACTATGGCTACACCTTC. This translates into CASSFYRGHYGYTF.

This clonotype was counted only a few times. The chain is built from TRBV4-3 and TRBJ2-5; D assignment may be TRBD1 or TRBD2 (5 bases each). This CDR3 spans 15 amino acids. Between the trimmed V and J ends, which lost 0 bases and 0 bases, there was a span of 8 bases. Per germline, CDR1 LGHNA and CDR2 YSLEER. CDR3 nucleotide sequence: TGCGCCAGCAGCCAAGACGGGACGGACCAAGAGACCCAGTACTTC. This sequence encodes CASSQDGTDQETQYF.

This chain connects TRBV11-2 to TRBJ2-1, with 9 positions matching TRBD2. J lost 7 bases, V lost 4 bases, and 17 bases had no gene match. The CDR3 covers 18 residues. CDR1 is SGHAT, CDR2 FQNNGV, per germline. CDR3 in amino acids: CASSSLLLAGGRGNEQFF. Here the CDR3 DNA reads TGTGCCAGCAGCTCCTTACTTTTGGCGGGGGGGAGGGGGAATGAGCAGTTCTTC.

This clonotype was detected only a few times. This rearrangement joins TRBV28 to TRBJ2-5; no firm D call. This CDR3 comprises 13 residues. The V gene's germline CDR1 is MDHEN and CDR2 SYDVKM. The germline V and J ends were trimmed by 6 bases and 2 bases, with 10 bases remaining between them. The CDR3 DNA reads TGTGCCAGCAGCGGGTTTAGTCAAGAGACCCAGTACTTC. Translating gives CASSGFSQETQYF.

The chain has TRBV7-2 and TRBJ1-3; D uncertain. The germline CDR1 and CDR2 sequences are SGHTA and FQGNSA. The CDR3 totals 13 residues. Between the trimmed V and J ends, which lost 2 bases and 4 bases, there was a span of 6 bases. The CDR3 DNA is TGTGCCAGCAGCTTATCTTCCGGAAACACCATATATTTT. This codes for CASSLSSGNTIYF.

The table lists this clonotype with a few counts. This chain uses TRBV5-1 with TRBJ2-1, with 8 bases matching TRBD1. V shed 6 bases and J 6 bases; nucleotides not matched to a gene: 5. The CDR3 contains 13 residues. Germline V gene data show CDR1 as SGHRS and CDR2 as YFSETQ. In nucleotides, the CDR3 is TGCGCCAGCAACGTAGGGACAGGCAATGAGCAGTTCTTC. Protein sequence: CASNVGTGNEQFF.